What follows is one TCR beta chain and its context. The protocol was immunoSEQ multiplex PCR, while the TCRdb copy is restricted to in-frame clones and leaves out a portion. This sample has about 160,000 clones, with more than 70% found just once. The entry originates in a study of blood T cell repertoires in COVID-19. CDR3 length equals 15 residues. V gave up 6 bases and J gave up 6 bases; unmatched junction bases: 12. Germline V gives CDR1 ENHRY, CDR2 SYGVKD. The clonotype comes from a man aged 55 to 70 with acute or convalescent COVID-19. This chain uses TRBV10-3 with TRBJ2-7; 9 nucleotides align to TRBD1. What was sequenced was peripheral blood. CDR3 in amino acids: CAIREDRGLIREQYF. CDR3 coding DNA: TGTGCCATCAGAGAGGACAGGGGTCTAATCCGCGAGCAGTACTTC.